This TCR beta chain was sequenced in a study of naive and memory T cell subsets. Study-wide points: The RNA method is potentially sensitive to activation and differentiation changes.

TCR cDNA received a 3' ligated oligonucleotide that carried a UMI. RNA was extracted from 2.5 ml of whole blood of healthy adults. Input was about 1 to 1,100 ng of DNase-treated total RNA without cell sorting. Four PCR rounds used nested alpha and beta constant region primers plus the SP2 primer. Reverse transcription of blood and skin TCR RNA was primed at alpha and beta constant regions. TCRdb reanalysed the 5' RACE reads using MiXCR and keeps one entry per CDR3 protein. The sample holds 60,000 or so distinct CDR3 sequences; 5.5% to 8.5% are singletons and the top ten take more than 9.5%. This clonotype was seen only a few times. Its antigen is not known. This CDR3 has 13 residues. CDR1 is SGHAT, CDR2 FQNNGV, per germline. V lost 7 bases, J lost 2 bases, and 8 bases lay in between.

The rearrangement links TRBV11-2 to TRBJ2-2; no firm D call. The sequence came from a male donor in good health. CDR3 loop: CASIPSNTGELFF. CDR3 nucleotide sequence: TGTGCCAGCATCCCGTCTAACACCGGGGAGCTGTTTTTT.